One and the same sample provided the 30 T cell receptor beta chains below, sequenced in a study of neurological immune-mediated disorders. TCRdb processed the 5' RACE reads anew with MiXCR; each CDR3 protein has one entry. The sample includes roughly 80,000 distinct CDR3 sequences, about a tenth seen only once; the top ten take under 2%. Sequencing was carried out using PBMCs. These receptors were collected from a man in his forties or fifties in good health.

At least ten counts were recorded for this clonotype. The V and J genes are TRBV28 and TRBJ2-3; TRBD2 is a possible D gene (6 bases). Between the trimmed V and J ends, which lost 4 bases and 6 bases, there was a span of 14 bases. CDR1 is MDHEN, CDR2 SYDVKM, per germline. This CDR3 contains 14 residues. The CDR3 bases are TGTGCCAGCAGTTGGTCGGGGGTGGGCGATACGCAGTATTTT. Residues: CASSWSGVGDTQYF.

This clonotype was seen ten or more times. The chain has TRBV7-9 and TRBJ2-5; D perhaps matches TRBD1 (5 bases). CDR1 and CDR2 from the germline V gene are SEHNR and FQNEAQ (reference sequence). With 7 bases removed from V and 5 bases from J, the gap between germline ends came to 20 bases. The CDR3 runs to 15 residues. The DNA of the CDR3 is TGTGCCAGCACTAAGGGGCAGGGAAGGCAGGAGACCCAGTACTTC. Its protein product is CASTKGQGRQETQYF.

The table lists this clonotype with many counts. CDR3: CASSLVKGEVAFF. The CDR3 nucleotides are TGTGCCAGCAGTCTGGTCAAGGGCGAGGTAGCTTTCTTT. J is TRBJ1-1 and V is TRBV28; no definite D call. Per the germline V gene, CDR1 is MDHEN and CDR2 is SYDVKM. The V end was cut by 5 bases, the J end by 10 bases, with 17 bases between. This CDR3 is built from 13 residues.

This clonotype was recorded at least ten times. The chain carries TRBV5-1 and TRBJ2-1; 13 nucleotides agree with TRBD2. Germline CDR1 and CDR2: SGHRS and YFSETQ. V trimming: 4 bases; J trimming: 5 bases; junction bases outside the gene matches: 3. The CDR3 covers 15 residues. CDR3 protein: CASSPTSGRNNEQFF. The DNA of the CDR3 is TGCGCCAGCAGCCCGACTAGCGGGAGGAACAATGAGCAGTTCTTC.

As to this clonotype: Given a much more abundant clone one base away, this may be a read error. The rearrangement links TRBV5-1 to TRBJ2-3; tentative D call: TRBD2 (5 bases). Germline V gene data show CDR1 as SGHRS and CDR2 as YFSETQ. The CDR3 consists of 13 residues. CDR3 DNA: TGCGCCAGCAGCTTGGACCCCGGGGATCCGCATTATTTT. The encoded protein is CASSLDPGDPHYF.

The count of this clonotype is one. The chain combines TRBV20-1 with TRBJ1-3, with TRBD1 as a possible D gene (5 bases). The CDR3 length is 14 residues. The germline gives CDR1 DFQATT, CDR2 SNEGSKA (reference sequence). V lost 1 base to trimming and J lost 4 bases, with 11 bases between them. CDR3 nucleotide sequence: TGCAGTGCTAGAGTCACAGGACAAGGAAACACCATATATTTT. Its translation: CSARVTGQGNTIYF.

This clonotype was seen ten or more times. The chain carries TRBV5-1 and TRBJ1-1, with 8 bases lining up with TRBD1. CDR3 length: 14 residues. In germline, CDR1 is SGHRS, CDR2 YFSETQ. With 5 bases clipped from V and 0 bases from J, the junction kept 3 bases outside the gene matches. The CDR3 reads CASRRTGMNTEAFF. The CDR3 DNA is TGCGCCAGCAGACGGACAGGGATGAACACTGAAGCTTTCTTT.

This clonotype has a count of ten or more. The rearrangement joins TRBV28 to TRBJ1-1, with a possible D match to TRBD1 (6 bases). CDR1 MDHEN and CDR2 SYDVKM come from the germline V gene. This CDR3 has 17 amino acids. V gave up 5 bases and J gave up 3 bases, with 22 bases separating them. CDR3 loop: CASSLTTGQFGDTEAFF. CDR3 nucleotide sequence: TGTGCCAGCAGTCTAACCACCGGACAGTTTGGCGACACTGAAGCTTTCTTT.

The table lists this clonotype with many counts. The genes are TRBV29-1 and TRBJ1-1, with TRBD1 matching over 8 bases. V was pared by 7 bases and J by 4 bases, with 2 bases of the junction left unmatched. CDR1 and CDR2 (germline): SQVTM, ANQGSEA. The CDR3 consists of 11 residues. The CDR3: CSARGPTEAFF. The CDR3 region has the DNA TGCAGCGCCAGGGGGCCCACTGAAGCTTTCTTT.

This clonotype occurred many times. The chain uses TRBV6-1 and TRBJ2-5; 9 bases match TRBD2. Trimming removed 4 bases from V and 1 base from J; junction bases left unmatched: 4. The CDR3 sequence is 15 residues long. CDR1 and CDR2 (germline): MNHNS, SASEGT. The CDR3: CASSGASGTQETQYF. For the CDR3, the DNA is TGTGCCAGCAGTGGGGCTAGCGGGACCCAAGAGACCCAGTACTTC.

This clonotype was seen repeatedly, ten times or more. This chain links TRBV20-1 with TRBJ2-1, with 11 bases lining up with TRBD2. Trimming at V came to 1 base and at J to 10 bases, leaving 6 bases not matched to a gene. The CDR3 is made up of 14 amino acids. Per germline, CDR1 DFQATT and CDR2 SNEGSKA (reference sequence). CDR3 in amino acids: CSARVRLAGGEQFF. Here the CDR3 DNA reads TGCAGTGCTAGAGTACGTCTAGCGGGAGGAGAGCAGTTCTTC.

The sample holds many counts of this clonotype. The chain recombines TRBV7-9 with TRBJ2-5; 7 positions match TRBD2. Germline V CDR1 and CDR2: SEHNR, FQNEAQ (reference sequence). This CDR3 region has 18 residues. V lost 2 bases and J lost 4; bases outside the gene matches: 16. As DNA, the CDR3 is TGTGCCAGCAGCTTACTCCATGGGAGGGAGGGCGCAGGAGAGACCCAGTACTTC. Residues: CASSLLHGREGAGETQYF.

This clonotype was counted ten times or more. The rearrangement links TRBV21-1 to TRBJ2-7; the table assigns TRBD1, which was not confirmed against the DNA. TRBV21-1 is noted as a pseudogene. The CDR3 runs to 16 residues. The CDR3 DNA is TGTGCCAGCGCCCTGGGGGAGACTCCCATCTCCTACGAGCAGTACTTC. Translating gives CASALGETPISYEQYF.

Many counts were recorded for this clonotype. The genes are TRBV6-6 and TRBJ2-7; maybe TRBD2 (5 bases). Germline V gene lookup returns CDR1 MNHNY and CDR2 SVGAGI (reference sequence). The CDR3 runs 15 residues. Between the trimmed V and J ends, which lost 0 bases and 2 bases, there was a span of 11 bases. The DNA for the CDR3 is TGTGCCAGCAGTTACTCCCCGGCGGGTACCTACGAGCAGTACTTC. It codes for CASSYSPAGTYEQYF.

The table lists this clonotype with many counts. The V call is TRBV6-6, the J call TRBJ2-3; 13 bases align to TRBD2. V was clipped by 4 bases and J by 4 bases; unmatched bases: 5. The V gene's germline CDR1 is MNHNY and CDR2 SVGAGI (reference sequence). The CDR3 runs 16 residues. CDR3 nucleotides: TGTGCCAGCAGTTCCTTGGGACTAGCGGGGTCAGATACGCAGTATTTT. Translating it yields CASSSLGLAGSDTQYF.

This clonotype occurred once. The V and J genes are TRBV6-5 and TRBJ2-3; 7 positions match TRBD1. The CDR3 loop spans 14 amino acids. The germline V gene encodes CDR1 MNHEY and CDR2 SVGAGI. V gave up 8 bases and J gave up 3 bases; unmatched junction bases: 8. The CDR3 nucleotides are TGTGCCAGCGCTCAGGGGGTAGGGACAGATACGCAGTATTTT. Protein product: CASAQGVGTDTQYF.

A word on this clonotype: This could be a read error, since a much larger clone is one nucleotide away. The chain uses TRBV18 and TRBJ2-7; D ambiguous. The CDR3 length is 12 residues. Germline V gene data show CDR1 as KGHSH and CDR2 as LQKENI. The CDR3 reads CAISPTSNEQYF. For the CDR3, the DNA is TGTGCCATCTCACCCACATCCAACGAGCAGTACTTC.

This clonotype has just a few counts. The V gene is TRBV5-1, the J gene TRBJ1-1, with TRBD1 as a possible D gene (6 bases). Per the germline V gene, CDR1 is SGHRS and CDR2 is YFSETQ. This CDR3 has 12 residues. Trimming stripped 4 bases from V and 7 bases from J, with 11 bases between. CDR3 DNA: TGCGCCAGCAGCGTTCGACAGGATGAAGCTTTCTTT. This sequence encodes CASSVRQDEAFF.

About this clonotype itself: The junction does not match germline at one end; this may be a read error. V gene TRBV3-1 combines with J gene TRBJ1-1; a weak D match, TRBD1 (6 bases). The CDR3 runs 16 residues. The V gene's germline CDR1 is LGHDT and CDR2 YNNKEL (reference sequence). The CDR3 here is CAKSQDPGQRHQHGVF. The CDR3 DNA sequence: TGTGCCAAAAGCCAAGACCCCGGACAGCGCCATCAGCACGGGGTCTTT.

This clonotype was observed once. This could be a read error, since a much larger clone is one nucleotide away. The V and J genes are TRBV5-1 and TRBJ2-1; D may be TRBD1 (5 bases). The length of the CDR3 is 14 residues. Germline assignment: CDR1 SGHRS and CDR2 YFSETQ. For the CDR3, the DNA is TGCGCCAGCTGCTTGGCCGTCAGGGTGGATGAGCAGTTCTTC. Translating gives CASCLAVRVDEQFF.

This clonotype has at least ten counts. J is TRBJ2-1 and V is TRBV10-3, with a weak D call TRBD1 (6 bases). Trimming pared 5 bases from V and 4 bases from J, leaving 15 bases between. CDR1 is ENHRY, CDR2 SYGVKD, per germline. The CDR3 has 15 amino acids. The CDR3 loop is CAISQQGLDYNEQFF. The CDR3, as DNA: TGTGCCATCAGTCAACAGGGCCTCGATTACAATGAGCAGTTCTTC.

This clonotype was seen many times. The J gene is TRBJ2-3, the V gene TRBV20-1; 11 nucleotides agree with TRBD2. CDR1 is DFQATT and CDR2 is SNEGSKA in the germline V gene (reference sequence). The ends lost 0 bases at V and 5 bases at J; junction bases unmatched: 13. This CDR3 comprises 18 residues. Here the CDR3 reads CSAREPPGLAGVGDTQYF. CDR3 in DNA: TGCAGTGCTAGAGAACCCCCCGGACTAGCGGGTGTGGGAGATACGCAGTATTTT.

This clonotype was seen ten or more times. The CDR3 loop reads CASSDQGRAVNYGYTF. DNA of the CDR3: TGCGCCAGCAGCGACCAGGGTAGGGCGGTGAACTATGGCTACACCTTC. V is TRBV5-1 and J is TRBJ1-2, with D possibly being TRBD1 (5 bases). The CDR3 length is 16 residues. Trimming left V 4 bases short and J 2 bases short, with 18 bases between. Germline lookup yields CDR1 SGHRS and CDR2 YFSETQ.

Details on this clonotype: A single base separates this from a much larger clone, so it may be a read error. The chain combines TRBV7-3 with TRBJ2-1, with 16 bases matching TRBD2. In germline, CDR1 is SGHTA, CDR2 FQGTGA. The CDR3 has 15 residues. CDR3: CVSSPPGLAGGGQFF. The CDR3 nucleotides read TGTGTCAGCAGCCCACCGGGACTAGCGGGAGGGGGCCAGTTCTTC.

There are many counts of this clonotype. This chain links TRBV25-1 with TRBJ2-5; D gene ambiguous. CDR3 length: 15 amino acids. Trimming left V 2 bases short and J 5 bases short, with 15 bases between. Germline lookup yields CDR1 MGHDK and CDR2 SYGVNS. The DNA for the CDR3 is TGTGCCAGCAGTGAAAGGCTCGAGGCGATGGAGACCCAGTACTTC. Protein product: CASSERLEAMETQYF.

This clonotype appeared many times. The gene calls are TRBV5-1 and TRBJ2-7; 7 nucleotides line up with TRBD2. CDR1 and CDR2 from the germline V gene are SGHRS and YFSETQ. V lost 4 bases and J lost 2; bases outside the gene matches: 9. This CDR3 has 15 amino acids. CDR3 bases: TGCGCCAGCAGCACCTCGACGGGGGGTCCCTACGAGCAGTACTTC. The encoded protein is CASSTSTGGPYEQYF.

This clonotype has only a few counts. V is TRBV6-6 and J is TRBJ2-3; 12 bases align to TRBD2. Germline loops: CDR1 MNHNY, CDR2 SVGAGI (reference sequence). There are 17 residues in the CDR3. The trim removed 8 bases at V and 0 bases at J, leaving 9 bases unmatched. The CDR3 bases are TGTGCCAGCCTTACTAGCGGGGGGTTTACTAGCACAGATACGCAGTATTTT. Protein sequence: CASLTSGGFTSTDTQYF.

About this clonotype itself: Its ends do not fully match the called genes, so a read error is possible. This chain links TRBV3-1 with TRBJ2-1, with D maybe TRBD2 (6 bases). The CDR3 spans 14 residues. Germline V gene sequence: CDR1 LGHDT, CDR2 YNNKEL (reference sequence). The CDR3 reads CASSPVVLAVEQFF. The CDR3 bases are TGTGCTAGCAGCCCGGTTGTACTAGCCGTTGAGCAGTTCTTC.

This clonotype was detected ten times or more. J is TRBJ1-3 and V is TRBV5-1; 8 bases agree with TRBD1. The CDR3 is 17 residues long. After removal of 2 bases from V and 3 bases from J, the junction contained 10 bases not matched to a gene. Germline V gene data show CDR1 as SGHRS and CDR2 as YFSETQ. CDR3 in amino acids: CASSFRTGRTRGNTIYF. The DNA for the CDR3 is TGCGCCAGCAGCTTTCGGACAGGGAGGACGCGTGGAAACACCATATATTTT.

This clonotype was observed at least ten times. The chain's CDR3 is CASSLDGRPSQPQHF. In DNA form, the CDR3 reads TGTGCCAGCAGCTTAGACGGGAGGCCCTCCCAGCCCCAGCATTTT. This chain joins TRBV7-2 and TRBJ1-5; D gene ambiguous. V lost 1 base and J 7 bases, leaving 14 bases between the germline ends. Germline CDR1 SGHTA, CDR2 FQGNSA. The CDR3 extends over 15 amino acids.